This T cell receptor beta chain came from a study of cytomegalovirus exposure and HLA in healthy donors. As for the study in general: The Caucasian-associated ancestry cluster contained around four fifths of the 398 genotyped donors.

There are a few counts of this clone. The antigen remains undetermined. Notes on the study in general: Some TCR beta chains (about 170 of them) were listed as cytomegalovirus-associated. Later analysis revealed greater clonal expansion in HLA-associated TCR beta chains than in equally common others.

Both 60 Vbeta primers and 13 Jbeta primers went into the PCR. In the study's own analysis: About 9.9 million of the 75 million to 95 million unique TCR beta chains counted in a later analysis were shared. The repertoire was sequenced with immunoSEQ multiplex PCR; TCRdb's copy has only in-frame clones and lacks some. V, J and clone size are those of that table, while D and trimming were read from the DNA. The sample contains around 150,000 clones, 65% to 80% of which appear only once. Looked up from germline, CDR1 is DFQATT and CDR2 is SNEGSKA (reference sequence). CDR3 length: 11 residues. Trimming removed 6 bases at V and 5 bases at J, with 10 bases between.

The specimen was PBMCs. The TCR comes from a man between 18 and 35 years old in good health and CMV-seropositive. The genes are TRBV20-1 and TRBJ1-2; D uncertain. CDR3 sequence: CSARDLYGYTF. The CDR3, as DNA: TGCAGTGCCCGAGATCTTTATGGCTACACCTTC.